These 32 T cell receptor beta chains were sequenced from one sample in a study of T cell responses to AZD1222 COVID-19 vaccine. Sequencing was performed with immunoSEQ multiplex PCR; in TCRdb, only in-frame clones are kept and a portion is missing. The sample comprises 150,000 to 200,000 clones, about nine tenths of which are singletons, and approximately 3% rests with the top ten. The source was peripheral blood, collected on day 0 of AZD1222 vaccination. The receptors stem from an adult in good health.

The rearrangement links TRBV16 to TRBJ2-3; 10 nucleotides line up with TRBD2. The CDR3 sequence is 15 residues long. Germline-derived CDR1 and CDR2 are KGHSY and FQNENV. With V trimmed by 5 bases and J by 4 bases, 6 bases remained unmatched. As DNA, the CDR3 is TGTGCCAGCAGCGCCACTAGCGGGGTGGCAGATACGCAGTATTTT. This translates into CASSATSGVADTQYF.

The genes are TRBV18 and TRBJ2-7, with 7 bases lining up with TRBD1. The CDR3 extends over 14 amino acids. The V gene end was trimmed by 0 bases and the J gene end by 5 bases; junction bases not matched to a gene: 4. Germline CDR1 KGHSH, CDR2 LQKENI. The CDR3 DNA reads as TGTGCCAGCTCACCACCGGGACAGAGGGACGAGCAGTACTTC. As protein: CASSPPGQRDEQYF.

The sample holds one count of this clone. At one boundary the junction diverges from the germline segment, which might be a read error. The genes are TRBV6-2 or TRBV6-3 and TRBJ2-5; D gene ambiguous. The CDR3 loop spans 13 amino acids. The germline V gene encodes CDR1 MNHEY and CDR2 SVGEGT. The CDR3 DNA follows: TGTGCCAGCACCCCGAGTCGACAAGGGACCCAGTACTTC. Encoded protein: CASTPSRQGTQYF.

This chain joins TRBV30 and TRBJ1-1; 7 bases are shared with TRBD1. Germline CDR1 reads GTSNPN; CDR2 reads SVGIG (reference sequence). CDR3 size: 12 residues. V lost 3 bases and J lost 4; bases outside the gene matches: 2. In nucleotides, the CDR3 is TGTGCCTGGAGGACAGGGCCCACTGAAGCTTTCTTT. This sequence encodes CAWRTGPTEAFF.

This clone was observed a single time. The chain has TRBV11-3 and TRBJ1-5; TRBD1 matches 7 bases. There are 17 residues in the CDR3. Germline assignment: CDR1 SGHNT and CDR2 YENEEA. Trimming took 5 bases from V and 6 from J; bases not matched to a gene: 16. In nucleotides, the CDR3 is TGTGCCAGCAGCGAGGGGGCCACAGGAGGGCCCCGTCAGCCCCAGCATTTT. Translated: CASSEGATGGPRQPQHF.

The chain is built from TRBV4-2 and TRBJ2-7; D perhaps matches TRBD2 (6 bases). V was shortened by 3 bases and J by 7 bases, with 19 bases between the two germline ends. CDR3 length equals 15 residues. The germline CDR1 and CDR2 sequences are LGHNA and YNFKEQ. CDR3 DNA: TGTGCCAGCAGCCATGAGGGGCTGGGGGGTCGAGAGCAGTACTTC. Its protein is CASSHEGLGGREQYF.

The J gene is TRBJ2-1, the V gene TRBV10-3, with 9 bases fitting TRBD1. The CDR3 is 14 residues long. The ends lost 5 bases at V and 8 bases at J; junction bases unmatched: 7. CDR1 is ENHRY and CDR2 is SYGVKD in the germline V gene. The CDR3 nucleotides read TGTGCCATCAGTACCTCCGGGACAGGGTATGAGCAGTTCTTC. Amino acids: CAISTSGTGYEQFF.

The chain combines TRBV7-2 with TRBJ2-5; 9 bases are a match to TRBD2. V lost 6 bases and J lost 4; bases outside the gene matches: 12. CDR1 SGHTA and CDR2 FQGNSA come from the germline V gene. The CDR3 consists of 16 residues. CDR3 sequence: CASRTGGGVGGETQYF. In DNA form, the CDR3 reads TGTGCCAGCAGGACAGGCGGGGGGGTAGGCGGAGAGACCCAGTACTTC.

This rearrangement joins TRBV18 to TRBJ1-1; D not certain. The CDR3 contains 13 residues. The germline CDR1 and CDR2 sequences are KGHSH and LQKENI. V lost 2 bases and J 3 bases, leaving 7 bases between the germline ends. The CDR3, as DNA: TGTGCCAGCTCACCAGAGAGGGACACTGAAGCTTTCTTT. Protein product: CASSPERDTEAFF.

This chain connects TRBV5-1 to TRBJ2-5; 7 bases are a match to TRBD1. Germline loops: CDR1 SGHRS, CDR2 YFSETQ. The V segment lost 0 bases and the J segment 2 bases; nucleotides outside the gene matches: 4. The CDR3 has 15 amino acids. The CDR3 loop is CASSLDGQVQETQYF. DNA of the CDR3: TGCGCCAGCAGCTTGGATGGACAGGTACAAGAGACCCAGTACTTC. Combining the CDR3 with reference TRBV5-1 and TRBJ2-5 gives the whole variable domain KAGVTQTPRYLIKTRGQQVTLSCSPISGHRSVSWYQQTPGQGLQFLFEYFSETQRNKGNFPGRFSGRQFSNSRSEMNVSTLELGDSALYLCASSLDGQVQETQYFGPGTRLLVL.

The CDR3 protein is CASSFRDRWGYTF. CDR3 nucleotides: TGTGCCAGCAGCTTCCGGGACAGGTGGGGCTACACCTTC. This rearrangement joins TRBV5-6 to TRBJ1-2, with 8 bases matching TRBD1. This CDR3 contains 13 residues. V lost 2 bases and J lost 8; bases outside the gene matches: 5. Per the germline V gene, CDR1 is SGHDT and CDR2 is YYEEEE.

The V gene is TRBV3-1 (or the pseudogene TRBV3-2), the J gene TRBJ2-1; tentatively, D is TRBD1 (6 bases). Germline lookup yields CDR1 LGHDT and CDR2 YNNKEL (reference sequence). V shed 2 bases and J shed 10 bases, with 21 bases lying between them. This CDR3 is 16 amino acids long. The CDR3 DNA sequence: TGTGCCAGCAGCCAATTGAGAGGGGGACCGCCCGAGGAGCAGTTCTTC. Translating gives CASSQLRGGPPEEQFF.

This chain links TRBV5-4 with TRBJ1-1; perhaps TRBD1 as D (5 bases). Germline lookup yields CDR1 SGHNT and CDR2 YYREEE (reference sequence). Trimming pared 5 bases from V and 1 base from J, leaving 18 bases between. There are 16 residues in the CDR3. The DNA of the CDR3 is TGTGCCAGCAGGCAGGGTATGGGAAAGGGGAACACTGAAGCTTTCTTT. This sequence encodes CASRQGMGKGNTEAFF.

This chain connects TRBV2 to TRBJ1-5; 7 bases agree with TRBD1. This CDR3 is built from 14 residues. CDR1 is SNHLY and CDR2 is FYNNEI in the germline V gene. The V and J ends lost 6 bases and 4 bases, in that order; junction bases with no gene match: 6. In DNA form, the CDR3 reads TGTGCCAGCAGGACGGGACAGTCAAATCAGCCCCAGCATTTT. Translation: CASRTGQSNQPQHF.

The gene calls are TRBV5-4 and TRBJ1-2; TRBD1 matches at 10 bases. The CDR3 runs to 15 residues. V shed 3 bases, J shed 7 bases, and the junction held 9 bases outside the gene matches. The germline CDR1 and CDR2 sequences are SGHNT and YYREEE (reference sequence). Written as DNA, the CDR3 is TGTGCCAGCAGCTCGGGACAGGGGTCAGGGAGTGGCTACACCTTC. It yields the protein CASSSGQGSGSGYTF.

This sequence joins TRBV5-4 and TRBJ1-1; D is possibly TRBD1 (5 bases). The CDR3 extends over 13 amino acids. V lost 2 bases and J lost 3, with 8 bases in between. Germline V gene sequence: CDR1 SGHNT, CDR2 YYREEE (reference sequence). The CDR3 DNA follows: TGTGCCAGCAGCTTAGGGACCCACACTGAAGCTTTCTTT. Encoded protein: CASSLGTHTEAFF.

CDR3 DNA: TGTGCCAGCAGCGTAGGGTCTGGAGCGGGCAATGAGCAGTTCTTC. Translating gives CASSVGSGAGNEQFF. The V gene is TRBV9, the J gene TRBJ2-1; TRBD2 might be the D (6 bases). V was clipped by 0 bases and J by 6 bases, with 13 bases between them. Looked up from germline, CDR1 is SGDLS and CDR2 is YYNGEE. The CDR3 is made up of 15 amino acids.

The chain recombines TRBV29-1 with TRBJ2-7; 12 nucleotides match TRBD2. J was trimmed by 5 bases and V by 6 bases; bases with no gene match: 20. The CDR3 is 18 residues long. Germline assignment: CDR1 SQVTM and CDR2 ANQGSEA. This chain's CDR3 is CSVLTEGLAGGILNEQYF. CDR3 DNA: TGCAGCGTCCTCACAGAGGGTCTAGCGGGGGGGATTCTGAACGAGCAGTACTTC.

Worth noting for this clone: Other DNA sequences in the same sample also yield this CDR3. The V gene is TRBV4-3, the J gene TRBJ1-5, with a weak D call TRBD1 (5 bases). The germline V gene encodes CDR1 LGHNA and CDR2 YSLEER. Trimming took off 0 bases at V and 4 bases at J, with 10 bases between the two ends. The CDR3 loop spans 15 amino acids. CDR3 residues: CASSQDRRGNQPQHF. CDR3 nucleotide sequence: TGCGCCAGCAGCCAAGATAGGAGGGGAAATCAGCCCCAGCATTTT.

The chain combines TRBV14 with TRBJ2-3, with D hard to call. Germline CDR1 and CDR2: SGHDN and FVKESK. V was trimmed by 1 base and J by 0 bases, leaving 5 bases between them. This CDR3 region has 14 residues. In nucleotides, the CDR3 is TGTGCCAGCAGCCAAGCAGTGAGCACAGATACGCAGTATTTT. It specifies CASSQAVSTDTQYF.

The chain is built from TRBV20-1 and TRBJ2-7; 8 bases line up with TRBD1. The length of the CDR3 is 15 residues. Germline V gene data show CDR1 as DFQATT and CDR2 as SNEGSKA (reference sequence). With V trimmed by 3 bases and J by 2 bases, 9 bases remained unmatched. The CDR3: CSASLGAGGPYEQYF. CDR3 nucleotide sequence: TGCAGTGCTAGTCTCGGGGCAGGGGGCCCCTACGAGCAGTACTTC.

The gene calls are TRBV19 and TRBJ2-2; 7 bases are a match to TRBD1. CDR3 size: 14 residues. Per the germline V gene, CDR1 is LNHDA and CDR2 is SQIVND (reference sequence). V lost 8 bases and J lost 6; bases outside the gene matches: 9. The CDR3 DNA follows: TGTGCCAGTCTAGACAGGGCTGGGGCCGGGGAGCTGTTTTTT. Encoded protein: CASLDRAGAGELFF.

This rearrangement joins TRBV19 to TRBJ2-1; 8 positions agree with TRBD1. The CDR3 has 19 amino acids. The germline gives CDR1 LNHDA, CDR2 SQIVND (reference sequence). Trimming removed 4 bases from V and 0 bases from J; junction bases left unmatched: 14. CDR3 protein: CASSTSLTGAPSSYNEQFF. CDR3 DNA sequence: TGTGCCAGTAGTACCTCCTTGACAGGGGCTCCGAGCTCCTACAATGAGCAGTTCTTC.

Written as DNA, the CDR3 is TGCGCCAGCAGCTGGACAGGGGGCGCGATGACCGGGGAGCTGTTTTTT. Its protein is CASSWTGGAMTGELFF. The chain employs TRBV5-1 and TRBJ2-2; 11 bases line up with TRBD1. J was trimmed by 5 bases and V by 3 bases; bases with no gene match: 6. Germline values: CDR1 SGHRS, CDR2 YFSETQ. The CDR3 is 16 residues long.

CDR3: CASSPPDGSDTQYF. The CDR3 bases are TGTGCCAGCTCACCACCGGATGGATCGGATACGCAGTATTTT. The chain couples TRBV18 to TRBJ2-3, with no clear D. The CDR3 runs 14 residues. Trimming pared 0 bases from V and 6 bases from J, leaving 10 bases between. Germline-derived CDR1 and CDR2 are KGHSH and LQKENI.

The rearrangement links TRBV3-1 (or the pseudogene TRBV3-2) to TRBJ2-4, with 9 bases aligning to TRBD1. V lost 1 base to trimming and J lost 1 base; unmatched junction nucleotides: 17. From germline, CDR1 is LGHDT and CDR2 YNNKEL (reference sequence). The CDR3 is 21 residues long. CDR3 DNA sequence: TGTGCCAGCAGCCAAGGTTTAGGATGGACAGGGGCCGCGGGGGCCAAAAACATTCAGTACTTC. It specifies CASSQGLGWTGAAGAKNIQYF.

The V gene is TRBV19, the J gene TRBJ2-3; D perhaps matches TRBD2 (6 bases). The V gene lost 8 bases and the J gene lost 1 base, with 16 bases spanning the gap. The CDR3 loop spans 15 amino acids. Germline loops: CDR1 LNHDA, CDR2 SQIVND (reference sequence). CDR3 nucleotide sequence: TGTGCCAGTTCTGACCCGGCTAGCGGCACAGATACGCAGTATTTT. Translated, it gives CASSDPASGTDTQYF.

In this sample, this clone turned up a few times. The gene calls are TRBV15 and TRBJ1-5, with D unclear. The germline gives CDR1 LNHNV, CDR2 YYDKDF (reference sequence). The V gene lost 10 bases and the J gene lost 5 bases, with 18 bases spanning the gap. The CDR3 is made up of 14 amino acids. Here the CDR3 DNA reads TGTGCCAAACAAGGCGGCGCGAAGGATCAGCCCCAGCATTTT. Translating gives CAKQGGAKDQPQHF.

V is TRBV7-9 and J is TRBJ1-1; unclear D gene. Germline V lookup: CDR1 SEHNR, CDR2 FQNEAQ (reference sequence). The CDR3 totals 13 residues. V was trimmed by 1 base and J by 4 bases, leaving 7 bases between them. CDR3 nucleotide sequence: TGTGCCAGCAGCTTAGAGCGGTTCACTGAAGCTTTCTTT. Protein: CASSLERFTEAFF.

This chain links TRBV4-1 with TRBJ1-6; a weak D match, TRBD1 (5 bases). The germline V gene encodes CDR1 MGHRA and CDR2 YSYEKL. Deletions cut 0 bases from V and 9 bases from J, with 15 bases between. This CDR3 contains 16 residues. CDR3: CASSQEVSGVGSPLHF. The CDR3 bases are TGCGCCAGCAGCCAAGAAGTTTCGGGGGTGGGTTCACCCCTCCACTTT.

As DNA, the CDR3 is TGTGCCACCCGGGACAGGGGAGATCTCGCTAACTATGGCTACACCTTC. Residues: CATRDRGDLANYGYTF. The gene calls are TRBV7-9 and TRBJ1-2, with 10 bases matching TRBD1. Germline values: CDR1 SEHNR, CDR2 FQNEAQ (reference sequence). The length of the CDR3 is 16 residues. With 10 bases clipped from V and 0 bases from J, the junction kept 11 bases outside the gene matches.

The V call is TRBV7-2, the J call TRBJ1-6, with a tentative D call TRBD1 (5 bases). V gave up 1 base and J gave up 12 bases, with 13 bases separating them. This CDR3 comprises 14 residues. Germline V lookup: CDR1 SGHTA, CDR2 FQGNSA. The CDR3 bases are TGTGCCAGCAGCTTAGTGGGGCAGGGTCAACCCCTCCACTTT. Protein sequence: CASSLVGQGQPLHF.